This entry describes one TCR beta chain. Its antigen is as yet unknown. The same CDR3 arises from other DNA sequences in this sample as well. It was CD45RO-negative cells, positively selected for CCR7, that made up naive CD8 cells, with terminally differentiated effector memory CD45RA+ cells excluded. This entry comes from a study of shared clonotypes between healthy human individuals. Notes on the study in general: Compared with clonotypes that all four donors shared, non-shared clonotypes had lower generation probabilities. A handful of donors showed sharing of approximately 5% of naive CD4 clonotypes.

Every subset had its genomic DNA shared out evenly among several immunoSEQ plates. The table came from immunoSEQ multiplex PCR; TCRdb's copy has only in-frame clones and leaves some out. The sample carries 1.5 million to 2.5 million clones, roughly 95% recorded once. Between the trimmed V and J ends, which lost 3 bases and 1 base, there was a span of 10 bases. Germline V CDR1 and CDR2: SQVTM, ANQGSEA. The CDR3 extends over 13 amino acids. This chain links TRBV29-1 with TRBJ2-7; tentatively, D is TRBD1 (7 bases). Specimen: naive CD8+ T cells sorted from blood. This sequence was found in a young man in good health. CDR3 sequence: CSVEEGASYEQYF. The CDR3 DNA reads TGCAGCGTTGAGGAGGGGGCATCCTACGAGCAGTACTTC.